This T cell receptor (beta chain) appears in the sequencing data of a study of cytotoxic CD8 clonotypes in ibrutinib-treated CLL. The wider study: The taking of response samples occurred after a median about 12 months of treatment, with a range of 6 to 36. When averaged across all of the samples, the counts came to 255,043 productive templates and about 90,000 productive rearrangements. Study-level findings and limits: Once treatment began, public clonotypes, which were uncommon, contracted or stayed stable.

Looked up from germline, CDR1 is SGHDN and CDR2 is FVKESK. V dropped 0 bases and J dropped 7; count of bases not matched to a gene: 6. This CDR3 region has 16 residues. With respect to this clone: The antigen is undetermined.

Deep sequencing aimed at 1 in 200,000 to 1 in 1 million T cells' resolution. The data were produced by immunoSEQ multiplex PCR, yet TCRdb's version contains in-frame clones alone and is incomplete. The sample yields 30,000 to 40,000 clones, just over 70% seen once. This clonotype originated in a human donor with chronic lymphocytic leukemia. The J gene is TRBJ2-1, the V gene TRBV14, with 10 bases that match TRBD2. Material: PBMCs, obtained at disease progression, from a patient treated with ibrutinib. CDR3 DNA: TGTGCCAGCAGCCAAGATCTAGCGGGAGTCTTAAATGAGCAGTTCTTC. Translation gives CASSQDLAGVLNEQFF.